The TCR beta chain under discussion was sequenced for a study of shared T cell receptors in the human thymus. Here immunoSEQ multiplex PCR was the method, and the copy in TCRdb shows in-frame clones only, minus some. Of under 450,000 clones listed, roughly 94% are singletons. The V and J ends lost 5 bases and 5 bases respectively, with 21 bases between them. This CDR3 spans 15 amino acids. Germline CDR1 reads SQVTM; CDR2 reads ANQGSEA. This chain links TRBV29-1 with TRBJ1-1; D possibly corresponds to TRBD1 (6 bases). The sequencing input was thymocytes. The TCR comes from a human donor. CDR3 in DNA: TGCAGCGTTTCTACCCTCGTAGAGGGGGGGACTGAAGCTTTCTTT. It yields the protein CSVSTLVEGGTEAFF.